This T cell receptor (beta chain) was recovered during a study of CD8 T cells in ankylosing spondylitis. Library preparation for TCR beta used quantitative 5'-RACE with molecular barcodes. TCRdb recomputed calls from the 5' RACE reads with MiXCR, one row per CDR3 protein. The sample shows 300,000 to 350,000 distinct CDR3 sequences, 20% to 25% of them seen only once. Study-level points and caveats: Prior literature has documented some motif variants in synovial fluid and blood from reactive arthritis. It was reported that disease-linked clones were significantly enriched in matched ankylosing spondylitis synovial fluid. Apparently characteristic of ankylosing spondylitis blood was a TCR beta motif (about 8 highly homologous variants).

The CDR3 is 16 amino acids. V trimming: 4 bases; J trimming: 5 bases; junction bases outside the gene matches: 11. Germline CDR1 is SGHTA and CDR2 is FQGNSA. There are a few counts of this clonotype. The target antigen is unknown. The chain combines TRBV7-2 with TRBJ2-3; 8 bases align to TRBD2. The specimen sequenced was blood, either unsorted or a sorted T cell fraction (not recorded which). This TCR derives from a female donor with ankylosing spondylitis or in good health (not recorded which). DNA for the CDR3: TGTGCCAGCAGCTCTCGGAGCGGGAGTGGTGGAGATACGCAGTATTTT. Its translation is CASSSRSGSGGDTQYF.